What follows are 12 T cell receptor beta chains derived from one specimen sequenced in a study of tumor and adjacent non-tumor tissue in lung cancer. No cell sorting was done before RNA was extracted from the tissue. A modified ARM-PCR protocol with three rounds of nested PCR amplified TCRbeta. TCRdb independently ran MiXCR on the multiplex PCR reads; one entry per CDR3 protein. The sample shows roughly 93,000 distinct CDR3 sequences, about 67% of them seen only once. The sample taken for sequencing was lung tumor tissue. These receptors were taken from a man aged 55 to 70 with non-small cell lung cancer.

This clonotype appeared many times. CDR3 in amino acids: CAWRRVAFEAFF. The CDR3, as DNA: TGTGCCTGGAGACGCGTGGCTTTTGAAGCTTTCTTT. This sequence joins TRBV30 and TRBJ1-1; the D is unclear. The CDR3 totals 12 residues. Germline V gives CDR1 GTSNPN, CDR2 SVGIG (reference sequence). Trimming cost V 3 bases and J 7 bases, with 12 bases left between them. Looking up the rest from reference TRBV30 and TRBJ1-1 gives the full variable domain: SQTIHQWPATLVQPVGSPLSLECTVEGTSNPNLYWYRQAAGRGLQLLFYSVGIGQISSEVPQNLSASRPQDRQFILSSKKLLLSDSGFYLCAWRRVAFEAFFGQGTRLTVV.

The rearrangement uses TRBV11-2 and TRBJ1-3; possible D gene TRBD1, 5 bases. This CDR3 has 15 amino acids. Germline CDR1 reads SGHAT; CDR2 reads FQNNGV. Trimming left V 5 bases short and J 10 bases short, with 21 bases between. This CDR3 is CASSPGPGPRVTIYF. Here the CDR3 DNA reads TGTGCCAGCAGCCCCGGGCCGGGGCCGCGGGTGACCATATATTTT.

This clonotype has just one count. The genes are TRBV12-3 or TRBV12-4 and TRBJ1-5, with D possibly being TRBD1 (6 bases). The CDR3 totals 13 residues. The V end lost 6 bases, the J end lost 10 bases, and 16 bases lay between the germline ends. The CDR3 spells CASRRTRGQPQHF. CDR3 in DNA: TGTGCCAGCAGGCGGACAAGGGGACAACCCCAGCATTTT.

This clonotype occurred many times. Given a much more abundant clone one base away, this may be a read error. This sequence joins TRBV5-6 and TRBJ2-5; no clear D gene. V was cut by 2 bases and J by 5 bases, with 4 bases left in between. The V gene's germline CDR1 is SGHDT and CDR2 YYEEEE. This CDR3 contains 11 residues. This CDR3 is CASSFGETQYF. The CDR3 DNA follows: TGTGCCAGCAGCTTCGGGGAGACCCAGTACTTC.

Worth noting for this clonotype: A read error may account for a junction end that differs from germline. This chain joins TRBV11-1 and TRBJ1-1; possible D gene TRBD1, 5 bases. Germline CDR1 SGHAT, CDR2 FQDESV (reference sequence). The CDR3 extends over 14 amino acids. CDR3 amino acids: CATVVGTTNTEVSF. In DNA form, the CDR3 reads TGTGCCACCGTGGTAGGGACCACGAACACTGAAGTTTCCTTT.

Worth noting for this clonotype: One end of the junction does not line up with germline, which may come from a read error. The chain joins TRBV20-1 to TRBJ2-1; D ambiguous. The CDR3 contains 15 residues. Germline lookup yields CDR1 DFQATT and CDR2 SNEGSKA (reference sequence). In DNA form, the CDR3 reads TGCAGTGCTACCCCGGGCCTTCGGCATCACAATGAGCATTTCTTC. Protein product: CSATPGLRHHNEHFF.

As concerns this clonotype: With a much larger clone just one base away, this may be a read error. The DNA for the CDR3 is TGCGCCAGCAGCCAAGTGGCTGGCCTTGGGGAGACCCAGTACTTC. This sequence encodes CASSQVAGLGETQYF. V usage is TRBV4-1 and J usage is TRBJ2-5; no clear D. Trimming cost V 1 base and J 5 bases, with 14 bases left between them. This CDR3 spans 15 amino acids. CDR1 is MGHRA and CDR2 is YSYEKL in the germline V gene.

The DNA for the CDR3 is TGCACAAGCAGCTTGGAGGACTTGACCTACGAGCAGTACTTC. Its protein product is CTSSLEDLTYEQYF. The chain joins TRBV5-1 to TRBJ2-7; a possible D gene is TRBD2 (5 bases). The CDR3 length is 14 residues. In germline, CDR1 is SGHRS, CDR2 YFSETQ.

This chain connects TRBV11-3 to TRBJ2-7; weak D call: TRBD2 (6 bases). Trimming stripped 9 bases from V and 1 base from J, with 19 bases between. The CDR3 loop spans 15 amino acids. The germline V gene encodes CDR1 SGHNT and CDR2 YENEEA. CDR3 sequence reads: CASGKANGSSYEQYF. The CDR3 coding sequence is TGTGCCAGTGGGAAGGCTAACGGGAGTTCCTACGAGCAGTACTTC. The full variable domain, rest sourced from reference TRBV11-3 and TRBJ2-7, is EAGVVQSPRYKIIEKKQPVAFWCNPISGHNTLYWYLQNLGQGPELLIRYENEEAVDDSQLPKDRFSAERLKGVDSTLKIQPAELGDSAVYLCASGKANGSSYEQYFGPGTRLTVT.

The CDR3 nucleotides are TGTGCCAGCAGACTCGGGACAGGGCTTTACAATGAGCAGTTCTTC. Its protein is CASRLGTGLYNEQFF. The rearrangement joins TRBV6-1 to TRBJ2-1; 9 bases are a match to TRBD1. Germline CDR1 MNHNS, CDR2 SASEGT. V was clipped by 6 bases and J by 4 bases; unmatched bases: 7. The CDR3 contains 15 residues.

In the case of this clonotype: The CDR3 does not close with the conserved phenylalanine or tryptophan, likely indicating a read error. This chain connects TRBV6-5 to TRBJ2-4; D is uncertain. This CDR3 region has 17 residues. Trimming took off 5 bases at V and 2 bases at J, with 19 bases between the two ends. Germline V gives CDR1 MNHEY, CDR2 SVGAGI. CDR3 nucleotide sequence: TGTGCCAGCAGTCCGGACGGTAGGACCCTAACCAAAAACATTCAGTACATC. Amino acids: CASSPDGRTLTKNIQYI.

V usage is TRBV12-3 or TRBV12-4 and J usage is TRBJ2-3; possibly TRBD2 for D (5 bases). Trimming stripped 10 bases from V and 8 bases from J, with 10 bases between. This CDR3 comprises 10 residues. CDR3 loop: CATGSGTQYF. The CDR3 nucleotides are TGTGCCACCGGCAGCGGTACGCAGTATTTT.